This T cell receptor beta chain was found in a study of tissue T cells after allogeneic stem cell transplantation. Findings and limits, study-wide: Which tissue TCRs were alloreactive or antigen-specific was not determined. Some clones might be persisting host cells.

Time point reported: mouse harvest day 7 after allogeneic transplant. Each mouse received 10^7 T-cell-depleted marrow cells plus 10^6 splenic CD5+ T cells by tail vein. This CDR3 spans 13 amino acids. Trimming removed 3 bases from V and 1 base from J, with 6 bases in between. Germline-derived CDR1 and CDR2 are KGHPV and FQNQEV (reference sequence). As concerns this clone: Its matching antigen is unknown. Genes and germline are mouse. From the germline J gene comes the end of the CDR3, since the read stops 1 residue before it. The same CDR3 arises from other DNA sequences in this sample as well.

CDR3 sequences, V/J genes, frequencies and template counts came from survey-depth TCRbeta sequencing. Sequenced by immunoSEQ multiplex PCR; TCRdb stores in-frame clones only, minus some. The sample contains thousands of clones, 55% of which appear only once. The chain uses TRBV26 and TRBJ1-1; D is unclear. What was sequenced was gut tissue. The clonotype was recovered from a female BALB/c mouse given C57BL/6 T cells with graft-versus-host disease after an allogeneic hematopoietic cell transplant. The CDR3 reads CASSLGENTEVFF. The CDR3 bases that were read are TGTGCCAGCAGTCTCGGGGAAAACACAGAAGTCTTC.